Following are 18 T cell receptor beta chains from one sample sequenced in a study of regulatory T cells in long-lasting Graves disease. For TCR beta, libraries came from iRepertoire HTBI primers and Arm-PCR of CDR3 regions. TCRdb recomputed calls from the multiplex PCR reads with MiXCR, one row per CDR3 protein. The data hold about 450,000 distinct CDR3 sequences, with roughly a quarter observed a single time. Described time point: persistent/refractory GD, antithyroid drugs over 5 years with positive TRAb. PBMC RNA served as the TCR library source. Sequencing was performed on peripheral blood mononuclear cells (PBMCs), taken when the disease was refractory, from a patient treated with antithyroid drugs. These receptors all come from a female donor with Graves disease.

This rearrangement joins TRBV18 to TRBJ2-7; D is undetermined. The CDR3 is 14 residues long. The germline gives CDR1 KGHSH, CDR2 LQKENI. Trimming stripped 4 bases from V and 2 bases from J, with 12 bases between. The CDR3 bases are TGTGCCAGCTCACGTGATGTAAGCGCCTACGAGCAGTACTTC. This encodes CASSRDVSAYEQYF.

The V gene is TRBV5-5, the J gene TRBJ1-3; D uncertain. There are 17 residues in the CDR3. V shed 4 bases and J shed 0 bases, with 17 bases lying between them. CDR1 and CDR2 from the germline V gene are SGHKS and YYEKEE (reference sequence). The CDR3 protein is CASSPGPRALSGNTIYF. Here the CDR3 DNA reads TGTGCCAGCAGCCCCGGACCCCGGGCTCTCTCTGGAAACACCATATATTTT. The full variable domain, rest sourced from reference TRBV5-5 and TRBJ1-3, is DAGVTQSPTHLIKTRGQQVTLRCSPISGHKSVSWYQQVLGQGPQFIFQYYEKEERGRGNFPDRFSARQFPNYSSELNVNALLLGDSALYLCASSPGPRALSGNTIYFGEGSWLTVV.

The chain uses TRBV20-1 and TRBJ1-1; the match to TRBD1 covers 8 bases. Germline assignment: CDR1 DFQATT and CDR2 SNEGSKA (reference sequence). The CDR3 contains 17 residues. Germline trimming cut 8 bases from V and 0 bases from J; bases unmatched to any gene: 17. The CDR3 sequence is CSTTSIQGASMNTEAFF. CDR3 sequence (DNA): TGCAGTACTACATCCATCCAGGGGGCGTCTATGAACACTGAAGCTTTCTTT.

This clonotype was observed many times. This chain uses TRBV28 with TRBJ2-6, with no clear D. The V end lost 6 bases, the J end lost 0 bases, and 15 bases lay between the germline ends. Germline V lookup: CDR1 MDHEN, CDR2 SYDVKM. The CDR3 is made up of 17 amino acids. The CDR3, as DNA: TGTGCCAGCAGCATCTGGATCCACAGCTCTGGGGCCAACGTCCTGACTTTC. It is translated as CASSIWIHSSGANVLTF.

This clonotype was found many times. The chain links TRBV3-1 to TRBJ2-5; 9 nucleotides align to TRBD2. The V segment lost 4 bases and the J segment 3 bases; nucleotides outside the gene matches: 3. The germline CDR1 and CDR2 sequences are LGHDT and YNNKEL (reference sequence). The length of the CDR3 is 14 residues. The DNA for the CDR3 is TGTGCCAGCAGCCTAGCGGGAGAAGAAGAGACCCAGTACTTC. Translation: CASSLAGEEETQYF.

This clonotype was counted ten times or more. The V call is TRBV20-1, the J call TRBJ2-7; D remains ambiguous. V gave up 6 bases and J gave up 6 bases, with 24 bases separating them. Per the germline V gene, CDR1 is DFQATT and CDR2 is SNEGSKA (reference sequence). This CDR3 comprises 15 residues. The CDR3 sequence is CSAPTGRTQTGEQYF. For the CDR3, the DNA is TGCAGTGCCCCAACTGGGCGAACACAAACGGGCGAGCAGTACTTC.

The V and J genes are TRBV3-1 and TRBJ2-7; D unclear. The CDR3 has 11 amino acids. CDR1 LGHDT and CDR2 YNNKEL come from the germline V gene (reference sequence). V dropped 0 bases and J dropped 6 bases, with 3 bases sitting between them. CDR3 bases: TGTGCCAGCAGCCAAGAACGCGAGCAGTACTTC. It encodes CASSQEREQYF.

Ten or more counts support this clonotype. The rearrangement joins TRBV18 to TRBJ2-5; no firm D call. The germline V gene has CDR1 KGHSH and CDR2 LQKENI. The CDR3 has 12 amino acids. Trimming left V 5 bases short and J 5 bases short, with 9 bases between. Here the CDR3 DNA reads TGTGCCAGCTCAAGTTATACCGAGACCCAGTACTTC. It codes for CASSSYTETQYF.

This clonotype was detected only a few times. This chain uses TRBV9 with TRBJ1-2; 7 bases line up with TRBD1. Per germline, CDR1 SGDLS and CDR2 YYNGEE. The V segment lost 1 base and the J segment 6 bases; nucleotides outside the gene matches: 9. The CDR3 totals 15 residues. The DNA of the CDR3 is TGTGCCAGCAGCGTATCACAGGGGAGAGGAAATGGCTACACCTTC. This translates into CASSVSQGRGNGYTF.

V and J are TRBV28 and TRBJ2-6, with TRBD2 as a possible D gene (5 bases). CDR3 length: 14 amino acids. V was pared by 3 bases and J by 10 bases, with 13 bases between. The germline V gene has CDR1 MDHEN and CDR2 SYDVKM. The CDR3, as DNA: TGTGCCAGCAGTTTCGGGGTTGGGTTAAACGTCCTGACTTTC. Translating it yields CASSFGVGLNVLTF.

This clonotype has more than one count but fewer than ten. V and J are TRBV5-1 and TRBJ2-1; D not resolved. This CDR3 is built from 17 residues. Trimming cost V 1 base and J 0 bases, with 14 bases left between them. Germline V gene data show CDR1 as SGHRS and CDR2 as YFSETQ. For the CDR3, the DNA is TGCGCCAGCAGCTTGCTTTCCCGGGCAAGCTCCTACAATGAGCAGTTCTTC. Amino acids: CASSLLSRASSYNEQFF.

This clonotype was picked up a small number of times. The chain combines TRBV29-1 with TRBJ1-2; possibly TRBD1 for D (5 bases). Trimming removed 1 base from V and 4 bases from J, with 10 bases in between. The CDR3 length is 13 residues. Looked up from germline, CDR1 is SQVTM and CDR2 is ANQGSEA. Here the CDR3 reads CSVEAGGFYGYTF. The CDR3 DNA reads as TGCAGCGTTGAAGCGGGGGGTTTCTATGGCTACACCTTC.

The chain employs TRBV7-2 and TRBJ1-5, with TRBD1 as a possible D gene (5 bases). V lost 9 bases to trimming and J lost 0 bases, with 18 bases between them. CDR1 SGHTA and CDR2 FQGNSA come from the germline V gene. The CDR3 consists of 16 residues. DNA of the CDR3: TGTGCCAGTGGACGGGAGGGGTCTTATAGCAATCAGCCCCAGCATTTT. As protein: CASGREGSYSNQPQHF. Looking up the rest from reference TRBV7-2 and TRBJ1-5 gives the full variable domain: GAGVSQSPSNKVTEKGKDVELRCDPISGHTALYWYRQSLGQGLEFLIYFQGNSAPDKSGLPSDRFSAERTGGSVSTLTIQRTQQEDSAVYLCASGREGSYSNQPQHFGDGTRLSIL.

There are a few counts of this clonotype. The V gene is TRBV6-1, the J gene TRBJ2-7, with D perhaps being TRBD1 or TRBD2 (5 bases each). The germline V gene has CDR1 MNHNS and CDR2 SASEGT. V lost 4 bases and J 5 bases, leaving 9 bases between the germline ends. This CDR3 is 12 amino acids long. The CDR3 sequence is CASSGGIHEQYF. The CDR3 bases are TGTGCCAGCAGTGGGGGGATTCACGAGCAGTACTTC.

This clonotype was found many times. The V call is TRBV29-1, the J call TRBJ1-4, with D unclear. V was cut by 2 bases and J by 3 bases, with 7 bases left in between. This CDR3 region has 13 residues. Germline V gene data show CDR1 as SQVTM and CDR2 as ANQGSEA. The CDR3, as DNA: TGCAGCGTTGAACGGAGTCCTAATGAAAAACTGTTTTTT. Its translation is CSVERSPNEKLFF.

This clonotype was counted between two and nine times. The gene calls are TRBV29-1 and TRBJ1-1, with D maybe TRBD1 (6 bases). The germline V and J ends were trimmed by 2 bases and 6 bases, with 13 bases remaining between them. The CDR3 spans 13 residues. The germline CDR1 and CDR2 sequences are SQVTM and ANQGSEA. This CDR3 reads CSVERTVIPEAFF. CDR3 sequence (DNA): TGCAGCGTTGAAAGGACAGTGATCCCTGAAGCTTTCTTT.

This chain uses TRBV29-1 with TRBJ2-7, with D tentatively TRBD1 (6 bases). Germline V lookup: CDR1 SQVTM, CDR2 ANQGSEA. Trimming cost V 1 base and J 0 bases, with 7 bases left between them. The CDR3 length is 13 residues. The CDR3 loop is CSVEGQASYEQYF. CDR3 in DNA: TGCAGCGTTGAAGGACAGGCCTCCTACGAGCAGTACTTC.

Ten or more counts support this clonotype. The chain couples TRBV2 to TRBJ1-1, with unresolved D. In germline, CDR1 is SNHLY, CDR2 FYNNEI. V lost 7 bases and J lost 0, with 12 bases in between. The CDR3 loop spans 14 amino acids. This CDR3 is CASTTTGMNTEAFF. Here the CDR3 DNA reads TGTGCCAGCACAACGACGGGTATGAACACTGAAGCTTTCTTT.